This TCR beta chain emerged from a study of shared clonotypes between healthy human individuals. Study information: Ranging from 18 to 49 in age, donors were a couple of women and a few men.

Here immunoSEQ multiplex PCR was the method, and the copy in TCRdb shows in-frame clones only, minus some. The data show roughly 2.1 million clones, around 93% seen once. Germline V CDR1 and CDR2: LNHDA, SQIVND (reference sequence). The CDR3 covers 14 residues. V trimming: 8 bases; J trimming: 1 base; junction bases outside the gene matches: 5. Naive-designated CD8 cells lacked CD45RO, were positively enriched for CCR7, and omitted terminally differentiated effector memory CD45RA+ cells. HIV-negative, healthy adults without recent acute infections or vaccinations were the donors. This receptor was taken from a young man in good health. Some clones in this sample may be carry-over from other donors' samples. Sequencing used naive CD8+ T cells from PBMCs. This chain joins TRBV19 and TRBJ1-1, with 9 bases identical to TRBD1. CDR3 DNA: TGTGCCAGTGGACAGGGGACGGGGAACACTGAAGCTTTCTTT. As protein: CASGQGTGNTEAFF. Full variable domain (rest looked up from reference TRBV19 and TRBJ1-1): DGGITQSPKYLFRKEGQNVTLSCEQNLNHDAMYWYRQDPGQGLRLIYYSQIVNDFQKGDIAEGYSVSREKKESFPLTVTSAQKNPTAFYLCASGQGTGNTEAFFGQGTRLTVV.